A single sample is the source of the 9 T cell receptor beta chains below, sequenced in a study of cytomegalovirus exposure and HLA in healthy donors (dated by TCRdb to 2015 to 2018). Libraries were prepared through the immunoSEQ multiplex PCR assay. For the multiplex PCR, a mixture combining 60 forward primers for TCR Vbeta segments and 13 reverse primers for TCR Jbeta segments was used. As stored in TCRdb, this immuneACCESS dataset retains in-frame rearrangements with V and J assigned. A fraction of the clones does not appear; measured against another copy, unresolved V genes explain less than half of the discrepancy, and the remainder lacks a known reason. The sample table shows 70,000 or so clones, and roughly 78% are seen once. Of the sample, under 2% is held by the ten largest clones. The specimen sequenced was PBMCs. The receptor source for this set is a young man in good health and CMV-seronegative.

The chain joins TRBV9 to TRBJ2-7; D not certain. This CDR3 comprises 14 residues. V was clipped by 0 bases and J by 2 bases, with 9 bases between them. Germline loops: CDR1 SGDLS, CDR2 YYNGEE. The CDR3 coding sequence is TGTGCCAGCAGCGTAGAGGCTGACACCTACGAGCAGTACTTC. Protein: CASSVEADTYEQYF.

The CDR3 DNA follows: TGCGCCAGCAGTGAAGACCCGGGGAATTCACCCCTCCACTTT. It specifies CASSEDPGNSPLHF. The chain has TRBV10-1 and TRBJ1-6; D is uncertain. V was shortened by 3 bases and J by 7 bases, with 10 bases between the two germline ends. Germline V gene sequence: CDR1 WNHNN, CDR2 SYGVQD (reference sequence). This CDR3 is 14 amino acids long.

This clone appeared a single time. V usage is TRBV5-4 and J usage is TRBJ2-2, with D unresolved. V was cut by 2 bases and J by 0 bases, with 8 bases left in between. Per germline, CDR1 SGHNT and CDR2 YYREEE (reference sequence). CDR3 length: 15 amino acids. DNA of the CDR3: TGTGCCAGCAGCTTACAGCAACCGAACACCGGGGAGCTGTTTTTT. Residues: CASSLQQPNTGELFF.

The CDR3 region is CASSLSGDQPQHF. CDR3 DNA sequence: TGTGCCAGCAGCTTATCCGGAGATCAGCCCCAGCATTTT. The chain employs TRBV7-9 and TRBJ1-5; D is unclear. V lost 2 bases and J 5 bases, leaving 7 bases between the germline ends. Germline V lookup: CDR1 SEHNR, CDR2 FQNEAQ (reference sequence). The CDR3 length is 13 residues.

The chain combines TRBV5-1 with TRBJ2-3, with 10 bases that match TRBD2. The length of the CDR3 is 16 residues. In germline, CDR1 is SGHRS, CDR2 YFSETQ. With V trimmed by 4 bases and J by 4 bases, 9 bases remained unmatched. CDR3 protein: CASSLLAGAAADTQYF. CDR3 sequence (DNA): TGCGCCAGCAGCCTGCTAGCGGGGGCCGCGGCAGATACGCAGTATTTT.

This clone occurred once. This chain links TRBV5-6 with TRBJ1-2; D unclear. The CDR3 has 14 residues. Germline assignment: CDR1 SGHDT and CDR2 YYEEEE. V was clipped by 0 bases and J by 2 bases, with 8 bases between them. CDR3 in DNA: TGTGCCAGCAGCTTGGTTCGGGGAAACTATGGCTACACCTTC. This sequence encodes CASSLVRGNYGYTF.

This clone came up a few times. The rearrangement joins TRBV5-8 to TRBJ2-5; 15 nucleotides match TRBD2. This CDR3 comprises 15 residues. From germline, CDR1 is SGHTS and CDR2 YDEGEE. V lost 4 bases to trimming and J lost 4 bases; unmatched junction nucleotides: 2. CDR3 in DNA: TGTGCCAGCAGCGGGGGACTAGCGGGGGGAGAGACCCAGTACTTC. Translated: CASSGGLAGGETQYF.

The chain couples TRBV7-6 to TRBJ2-3; 8 nucleotides match TRBD1. The CDR3 is 16 amino acids. Per germline, CDR1 SGHVS and CDR2 FNYEAQ. Trimming cost V 0 bases and J 3 bases; bases outside gene matches: 5. This CDR3 is CASSLATGGWTDTQYF. The CDR3 DNA is TGTGCCAGCAGCTTAGCTACAGGGGGGTGGACAGATACGCAGTATTTT.

This clone was recorded once. This sequence joins TRBV6-4 and TRBJ2-1; 11 bases line up with TRBD1. CDR1 and CDR2 (germline): MRHNA, SNTAGT. The V segment lost 2 bases and the J segment 6 bases; nucleotides outside the gene matches: 0. This CDR3 spans 14 amino acids. CDR3 nucleotides: TGTGCCAGCAGTGACGGGACAGGGGGCAATGAGCAGTTCTTC. Protein: CASSDGTGGNEQFF.